The 28 T cell receptor beta chains in this list originate from one sample, sequenced in a study of cytomegalovirus exposure and HLA in healthy donors. Primers included in the PCR were 60 Vbeta and 13 Jbeta primers. TCRdb's copy holds only in-frame clones and misses some; the assay was immunoSEQ multiplex PCR. The repertoire consists of approximately 130,000 clones, with approximately 8.9% occurring once and the leading ten covering 6% to 7.5%. The sequenced sample was PBMCs. These receptors were obtained from a woman aged 40 to 50 in good health and CMV-seropositive.

This clone was counted between two and nine times. Other DNA sequences from this sample encode an identical CDR3 as well. The chain's CDR3 is CASSSIPGETQYF. CDR3 coding DNA: TGTGCCAGCAGCTCGATCCCAGGAGAGACCCAGTACTTC. J is TRBJ2-5 and V is TRBV7-9, with D uncertain. In germline, CDR1 is SEHNR, CDR2 FQNEAQ (reference sequence). Trimming cost V 4 bases and J 4 bases, with 10 bases left between them. This CDR3 is built from 13 residues.

The table lists this clone with a few counts. The junction departs from germline at one end; a sequencing error may be responsible. V and J are TRBV6-1 and TRBJ1-2, with 7 bases matching TRBD1. Per germline, CDR1 MNHNS and CDR2 SASEGT. The CDR3 runs to 13 residues. DNA of the CDR3: TGTGCCAGCACCCCTACAGGGGTAGGTGGCTACCCCTTC. This translates into CASTPTGVGGYPF.

The J gene is TRBJ1-1, the V gene TRBV7-2; unclear D gene. This CDR3 comprises 15 residues. The germline V gene encodes CDR1 SGHTA and CDR2 FQGNSA. Between the trimmed V and J ends, which lost 1 base and 0 bases, there was a span of 9 bases. CDR3 DNA sequence: TGTGCCAGCAGCTTAGGACACAGTATGAACACTGAAGCTTTCTTT. Its translation is CASSLGHSMNTEAFF.

The sample holds a few counts of this clone. The CDR3 loop is CASSWETSGTDTQYF. The CDR3 DNA follows: TGTGCCAGCAGCTGGGAGACTAGCGGCACAGATACGCAGTATTTT. The rearrangement uses TRBV7-2 and TRBJ2-3; TRBD2 aligns across 8 bases. The CDR3 totals 15 residues. The germline CDR1 and CDR2 sequences are SGHTA and FQGNSA. The V segment lost 4 bases and the J segment 1 base; nucleotides outside the gene matches: 4. Drawing the rest from reference TRBV7-2 and TRBJ2-3, the complete variable domain is GAGVSQSPSNKVTEKGKDVELRCDPISGHTALYWYRQSLGQGLEFLIYFQGNSAPDKSGLPSDRFSAERTGGSVSTLTIQRTQQEDSAVYLCASSWETSGTDTQYFGPGTRLTVL.

The sample holds a few counts of this clone. The V gene is TRBV10-1, the J gene TRBJ2-7; 10 bases are shared with TRBD2. Germline values: CDR1 WNHNN, CDR2 SYGVQD (reference sequence). V dropped 6 bases and J dropped 0; count of bases not matched to a gene: 14. The CDR3 has 18 residues. The CDR3 reads CASREAPSGTSDSYEQYF. CDR3 nucleotides: TGCGCCAGCAGGGAGGCACCCTCCGGGACTAGCGACTCCTACGAGCAGTACTTC.

The chain carries TRBV7-2 and TRBJ1-6; TRBD1 agrees at 8 bases. Germline trimming cut 6 bases from V and 5 bases from J; bases unmatched to any gene: 6. The CDR3 is 15 residues long. Germline CDR1 is SGHTA and CDR2 is FQGNSA. This CDR3 is CASRGAGGDNSPLHF. Here the CDR3 DNA reads TGTGCCAGCAGGGGGGCAGGGGGCGATAATTCACCCCTCCACTTT.

The chain recombines TRBV6-1 with TRBJ1-2; 7 nucleotides match TRBD1. Per germline, CDR1 MNHNS and CDR2 SASEGT. V was clipped by 5 bases and J by 6 bases; unmatched bases: 9. The CDR3 is 14 amino acids. The CDR3 region is CASSPATGYDGYTF. CDR3 sequence (DNA): TGTGCCAGCAGTCCAGCGACAGGGTACGATGGCTACACCTTC.

The chain couples TRBV19 to TRBJ1-4, with 11 bases fitting TRBD1. With 3 bases clipped from V and 8 bases from J, the junction kept 5 bases outside the gene matches. The CDR3 length is 15 residues. In germline, CDR1 is LNHDA, CDR2 SQIVND (reference sequence). CDR3: CASSMVGTGGEKLFF. In DNA, the CDR3 is TGTGCCAGTAGTATGGTGGGGACAGGGGGAGAAAAACTGTTTTTT.

The V and J genes are TRBV27 and TRBJ2-3, with D possibly matching TRBD2 (7 bases). The CDR3 loop spans 12 amino acids. CDR1 and CDR2 (germline): MNHEY, SMNVEV (reference sequence). V was shortened by 5 bases and J by 14 bases, with 17 bases between the two germline ends. In DNA, the CDR3 is TGTGCCAGCAGTCCCTCGGGGGCGGGGGTGTATTTT. Residues: CASSPSGAGVYF.

The chain links TRBV6-5 to TRBJ2-7; a weak D match, TRBD1 (6 bases). The CDR3 sequence is 14 residues long. Germline V gives CDR1 MNHEY, CDR2 SVGAGI. V lost 2 bases and J 4 bases, leaving 12 bases between the germline ends. The CDR3 nucleotides are TGTGCCAGCAGTTACGCTGGACAGCATTACGAGCAGTACTTC. This translates into CASSYAGQHYEQYF.

The chain combines TRBV6-1 with TRBJ1-2; 7 nucleotides align to TRBD1. CDR1 and CDR2 (germline): MNHNS, SASEGT. The CDR3 has 15 residues. The trim removed 5 bases at V and 4 bases at J, leaving 10 bases unmatched. The CDR3 nucleotides are TGTGCCAGCAGTCCGGGAGGGGGCTTTGGCTATGGCTACACCTTC. Amino acids: CASSPGGGFGYGYTF.

This clone was seen a few times. The chain joins TRBV18 to TRBJ1-5; 9 bases line up with TRBD1. This CDR3 spans 14 amino acids. Trimming at V came to 3 bases and at J to 5 bases, leaving 2 bases not matched to a gene. The germline CDR1 and CDR2 sequences are KGHSH and LQKENI. CDR3 DNA: TGTGCCAGCTCACCGAGGGACAGGGATCAGCCCCAGCATTTT. Translation: CASSPRDRDQPQHF.

V and J are TRBV15 and TRBJ2-5; 9 nucleotides line up with TRBD2. The trim removed 0 bases at V and 4 bases at J, leaving 6 bases unmatched. The germline CDR1 and CDR2 sequences are LNHNV and YYDKDF (reference sequence). The CDR3 length is 16 residues. The CDR3 here is CATSRDQGTSTETQYF. DNA for the CDR3: TGTGCCACCAGCAGAGATCAGGGGACTAGCACAGAGACCCAGTACTTC.

In this sample, this clone turned up a few times. The chain is built from TRBV19 and TRBJ1-1, with D possibly matching TRBD1 (5 bases). V lost 0 bases and J 10 bases, leaving 12 bases between the germline ends. In germline, CDR1 is LNHDA, CDR2 SQIVND (reference sequence). The CDR3 sequence is 13 residues long. The CDR3 DNA is TGTGCCAGTAGTATAGAGGGGCGGGGCGGAGCTTTCTTT. This translates into CASSIEGRGGAFF.

This chain connects TRBV9 to TRBJ2-5, with D perhaps matching TRBD1 (6 bases). Germline loops: CDR1 SGDLS, CDR2 YYNGEE. The CDR3 runs to 17 residues. V was trimmed by 0 bases and J by 5 bases, leaving 20 bases between them. The DNA of the CDR3 is TGTGCCAGCAGCGTAGATACAGGGACCGCGTATGTGGAGACCCAGTACTTC. This encodes CASSVDTGTAYVETQYF.

This clone was found a few times. The chain is built from TRBV2 and TRBJ1-5, with TRBD1 matching over 7 bases. In germline, CDR1 is SNHLY, CDR2 FYNNEI. The V and J ends lost 5 bases and 8 bases, in that order; junction bases with no gene match: 9. This CDR3 is built from 14 residues. In nucleotides, the CDR3 is TGTGCCAGCAGTCCCGGGACAGACTACAAGCCCCAGCATTTT. This gives the protein CASSPGTDYKPQHF.

This clone was counted only a few times. The rearrangement uses TRBV5-5 and TRBJ1-6; possibly TRBD1 for D (5 bases). CDR3 length: 15 residues. Germline V gene data show CDR1 as SGHKS and CDR2 as YYEKEE (reference sequence). Trimming stripped 2 bases from V and 8 bases from J, with 14 bases between. The CDR3 region has the DNA TGTGCCAGCAGCTTTCTTTCGGACATGGATTCACCCCTCCACTTT. It is translated as CASSFLSDMDSPLHF.

The chain is built from TRBV5-1 and TRBJ2-1; 8 nucleotides align to TRBD2. The germline CDR1 and CDR2 sequences are SGHRS and YFSETQ. This CDR3 has 20 amino acids. With 3 bases clipped from V and 4 bases from J, the junction kept 21 bases outside the gene matches. CDR3 DNA: TGCGCCAGCAGCTCCGCTGAGGCCTCCCGCCTACGCGGGAGGTACAATGAGCAGTTCTTC. It specifies CASSSAEASRLRGRYNEQFF.

V usage is TRBV19 and J usage is TRBJ1-2, with D hard to call. This CDR3 spans 16 amino acids. V lost 5 bases and J lost 4, with 20 bases in between. CDR1 LNHDA and CDR2 SQIVND come from the germline V gene (reference sequence). The CDR3 DNA sequence: TGTGCCAGTAGTCCCACGACACCCTATACCTCCTATGGCTACACCTTC. It encodes CASSPTTPYTSYGYTF.

This clone was detected a few times. The chain combines TRBV19 with TRBJ2-2; 14 nucleotides match TRBD2. The V and J ends lost 6 bases and 5 bases, in that order; junction bases with no gene match: 5. This CDR3 region has 16 residues. CDR1 LNHDA and CDR2 SQIVND come from the germline V gene (reference sequence). CDR3 in amino acids: CASSLGLAGATGELFF. As DNA, the CDR3 is TGTGCCAGTAGCCTGGGACTAGCGGGGGCTACCGGGGAGCTGTTTTTT.

The V call is TRBV19, the J call TRBJ1-2; 12 positions match TRBD1. Germline V lookup: CDR1 LNHDA, CDR2 SQIVND (reference sequence). Trimming removed 4 bases from V and 13 bases from J; junction bases left unmatched: 13. This CDR3 spans 15 amino acids. This chain's CDR3 is CASSRTGTGGAPFTF. The CDR3, as DNA: TGTGCCAGTAGTAGAACCGGGACAGGGGGCGCCCCCTTCACCTTC.

This clone showed up just a few times. This chain links TRBV5-1 with TRBJ1-1; D unresolved. The germline CDR1 and CDR2 sequences are SGHRS and YFSETQ. Trimming cost V 3 bases and J 5 bases, with 20 bases left between them. The CDR3 totals 16 residues. This CDR3 is CASSSLTGGSGTEAFF. The CDR3, as DNA: TGCGCCAGCAGCTCGCTCACGGGAGGGAGTGGTACTGAAGCTTTCTTT.

The rearrangement uses TRBV5-1 and TRBJ1-5, with TRBD1 as a possible D gene (5 bases). The CDR3 is 16 residues long. Germline V CDR1 and CDR2: SGHRS, YFSETQ. V lost 0 bases and J 5 bases, leaving 15 bases between the germline ends. This chain's CDR3 is CASSLGAGTGDQPQHF. In DNA form, the CDR3 reads TGCGCCAGCAGCTTGGGTGCGGGGACTGGGGATCAGCCCCAGCATTTT.

This clone was detected a few times. The chain links TRBV5-6 to TRBJ2-7; 8 bases are shared with TRBD1. From germline, CDR1 is SGHDT and CDR2 YYEEEE. V shed 0 bases, J shed 6 bases, and the junction held 11 bases outside the gene matches. The CDR3 loop spans 16 amino acids. In DNA form, the CDR3 reads TGTGCCAGCAGCTTGGCCGTGGACAGGGAATCCGGCGAGCAGTACTTC. This gives the protein CASSLAVDRESGEQYF.

V gene TRBV6-5 combines with J gene TRBJ2-2; D perhaps matches TRBD2 (5 bases). This CDR3 has 15 residues. The germline gives CDR1 MNHEY, CDR2 SVGAGI. V lost 8 bases and J lost 3, with 16 bases in between. This CDR3 is CASGDRWGDTGELFF. CDR3 in DNA: TGTGCCAGCGGGGATCGATGGGGAGACACCGGGGAGCTGTTTTTT.

This clone was seen only a few times. This chain joins TRBV5-6 and TRBJ2-7, with 7 bases aligning to TRBD1. The V gene's germline CDR1 is SGHDT and CDR2 YYEEEE. This CDR3 region has 15 residues. V lost 3 bases, J lost 2 bases, and 8 bases stayed unmatched. This CDR3 is CASSSTGTVTYEQYF. DNA for the CDR3: TGTGCCAGCAGCTCGACCGGGACAGTTACCTACGAGCAGTACTTC.

This chain joins TRBV18 and TRBJ2-7, with 7 positions matching TRBD2. Germline CDR1 is KGHSH and CDR2 is LQKENI. CDR3 size: 15 residues. V shed 4 bases, J shed 2 bases, and the junction held 8 bases outside the gene matches. CDR3 in amino acids: CASSQAGRQTYEQYF. In DNA, the CDR3 is TGTGCCAGCTCACAGGCCGGGAGGCAGACCTACGAGCAGTACTTC.

This chain joins TRBV7-2 and TRBJ1-6; no reliable D call. Germline-derived CDR1 and CDR2 are SGHTA and FQGNSA. V gave up 4 bases and J gave up 0 bases, with 4 bases separating them. This CDR3 has 14 amino acids. The CDR3 DNA reads TGTGCCAGCAGCTCCAGCTCCTATAATTCACCCCTCCACTTT. Amino acids: CASSSSSYNSPLHF.